The 32 T cell receptor beta chains below were found in one sample sequenced in a study of blood T cell repertoires in COVID-19. Generated by immunoSEQ multiplex PCR, the TCRdb table keeps only in-frame clones and is missing some. The sample contains a few hundred thousand clones, roughly 87% of which appear only once. Material for sequencing was PBMCs or T cells enriched from blood (not recorded which). Receptors were obtained from a woman under 40 who had recovered from COVID-19.

This clone was seen a handful of times. CDR3 in DNA: TGTGCCAGCTCACCATGGACAGGGAGCTCTGGAAACACCATATATTTT. As protein: CASSPWTGSSGNTIYF. This rearrangement joins TRBV18 to TRBJ1-3; 8 bases are shared with TRBD1. Germline V gives CDR1 KGHSH, CDR2 LQKENI. CDR3 size: 16 residues. J lost 0 bases, V lost 2 bases, and 3 bases had no gene match. Complete variable domain (other parts from reference TRBV18 and TRBJ1-3): NAGVMQNPRHLVRRRGQEARLRCSPMKGHSHVYWYRQLPEEGLKFMVYLQKENIIDESGMPKERFSAEFPKEGPSILRIQQVVRGDSAAYFCASSPWTGSSGNTIYFGEGSWLTVV.

The chain is built from TRBV10-3 and TRBJ1-1; D not certain. Germline values: CDR1 ENHRY, CDR2 SYGVKD. This CDR3 comprises 13 residues. V lost 5 bases and J 2 bases, leaving 9 bases between the germline ends. The CDR3 here is CAISLYVNTEAFF. CDR3 nucleotides: TGTGCCATCAGTCTTTATGTAAACACTGAAGCTTTCTTT.

The chain is built from TRBV27 and TRBJ2-7; possibly TRBD2 for D (6 bases). V was trimmed by 3 bases and J by 7 bases, leaving 16 bases between them. There are 14 residues in the CDR3. The germline gives CDR1 MNHEY, CDR2 SMNVEV (reference sequence). The CDR3: CASSFESGPWEQYF. The CDR3 region has the DNA TGTGCCAGCAGTTTCGAAAGCGGGCCCTGGGAGCAGTACTTC.

The CDR3 coding sequence is TGTGCCAGCAGTGTCCTCGGGGGGAACTCCTATAATTCACCCCTCCACTTT. Protein: CASSVLGGNSYNSPLHF. The chain uses TRBV6-1 and TRBJ1-6, with a weak D call TRBD1 (5 bases). CDR1 and CDR2 (germline): MNHNS, SASEGT. The CDR3 contains 17 residues. Trimming took off 4 bases at V and 0 bases at J, with 13 bases between the two ends.

V is TRBV3-1 (or the pseudogene TRBV3-2) and J is TRBJ2-1; D is possibly TRBD2 (5 bases). Germline CDR1 and CDR2: LGHDT and YNNKEL (reference sequence). The germline V and J ends were trimmed by 4 bases and 9 bases, with 19 bases remaining between them. This CDR3 has 15 amino acids. CDR3 coding DNA: TGTGCCAGCAGCCTCCTAGCCTACATGGGATCTGAGCAGTTCTTC. Its translation is CASSLLAYMGSEQFF.

V and J are TRBV5-1 and TRBJ1-2; 8 nucleotides match TRBD1. The germline V gene encodes CDR1 SGHRS and CDR2 YFSETQ. This CDR3 region has 17 residues. With 0 bases clipped from V and 2 bases from J, the junction kept 9 bases outside the gene matches. As DNA, the CDR3 is TGCGCCAGCAGCTTGGGACCCGGACAGGGAATAAACTATGGCTACACCTTC. Its protein product is CASSLGPGQGINYGYTF. The full variable domain, with the rest looked up from reference TRBV5-1 and TRBJ1-2, is KAGVTQTPRYLIKTRGQQVTLSCSPISGHRSVSWYQQTPGQGLQFLFEYFSETQRNKGNFPGRFSGRQFSNSRSEMNVSTLELGDSALYLCASSLGPGQGINYGYTFGSGTRLTVV.

This chain uses TRBV29-1 with TRBJ1-1, with 7 positions matching TRBD1. The trim removed 3 bases at V and 4 bases at J, leaving 5 bases unmatched. Germline lookup yields CDR1 SQVTM and CDR2 ANQGSEA. The length of the CDR3 is 13 residues. CDR3: CSVEAGGATEAFF. The CDR3 nucleotides are TGCAGCGTTGAGGCAGGGGGAGCCACTGAAGCTTTCTTT. Full variable domain (outside the CDR3, taken from reference TRBV29-1 and TRBJ1-1): SAVISQKPSRDICQRGTSLTIQCQVDSQVTMMFWYRQQPGQSLTLIATANQGSEATYESGFVIDKFPISRPNLTFSTLTVSNMSPEDSSIYLCSVEAGGATEAFFGQGTRLTVV.

The gene calls are TRBV27 and TRBJ2-3; TRBD1 is a possible D gene (6 bases). V lost 4 bases and J 3 bases, leaving 17 bases between the germline ends. This CDR3 has 16 amino acids. Germline CDR1 and CDR2: MNHEY and SMNVEV (reference sequence). CDR3 nucleotide sequence: TGTGCCAGCAGTTCCCCCCGTTTTCAGGGGACAGATACGCAGTATTTT. It codes for CASSSPRFQGTDTQYF.

The V gene is TRBV5-4, the J gene TRBJ1-1, with D unresolved. Trimming stripped 1 base from V and 1 base from J, with 8 bases between. The germline V gene has CDR1 SGHNT and CDR2 YYREEE (reference sequence). The CDR3 sequence is 14 residues long. The CDR3 DNA reads TGTGCCAGCAGCTTGACAGTTTCGAACACTGAAGCTTTCTTT. Its translation is CASSLTVSNTEAFF.

The rearrangement joins TRBV29-1 to TRBJ2-7; D is perhaps TRBD2 (6 bases). The CDR3 contains 10 residues. Trimming took 7 bases from V and 9 from J, leaving 13 bases between them. The germline V gene encodes CDR1 SQVTM and CDR2 ANQGSEA. As DNA, the CDR3 is TGCAGCGCAGTTCAGGGAGGGCAGTACTTC. This sequence encodes CSAVQGGQYF.

Comments on this clone: At the DNA level, this CDR3 is encoded by other sequences in the same sample as well. The chain combines TRBV6-5 with TRBJ2-3; 8 bases agree with TRBD2. The CDR3 length is 15 residues. V lost 0 bases to trimming and J lost 6 bases; unmatched junction nucleotides: 5. Germline V gene sequence: CDR1 MNHEY, CDR2 SVGAGI. In DNA, the CDR3 is TGTGCCAGCAGTTACTCTGCGGGGGGCCGTGATACGCAGTATTTT. As protein: CASSYSAGGRDTQYF.

This sequence joins TRBV7-2 and TRBJ2-1, with D tentatively TRBD2 (6 bases). The germline CDR1 and CDR2 sequences are SGHTA and FQGNSA. The CDR3 consists of 16 residues. Trimming removed 5 bases at V and 12 bases at J, with 26 bases between. CDR3 residues: CASSPQRLGRPPVQFF. For the CDR3, the DNA is TGTGCCAGCAGCCCGCAGAGACTAGGCCGACCCCCCGTGCAGTTCTTC.

V and J are TRBV2 and TRBJ1-5; perhaps TRBD1 as D (6 bases). The CDR3 extends over 16 amino acids. Germline V gene sequence: CDR1 SNHLY, CDR2 FYNNEI. Trimming left V 4 bases short and J 10 bases short, with 23 bases between. Written as DNA, the CDR3 is TGTGCCAGCAGTGTATCGGACAGAGGCGCCGGGTTACCCCAGCATTTT. This encodes CASSVSDRGAGLPQHF.

The count of this clone is one. The rearrangement links TRBV7-9 to TRBJ2-1; 7 nucleotides agree with TRBD2. V lost 4 bases to trimming and J lost 6 bases; unmatched junction nucleotides: 9. CDR3 size: 15 residues. Germline values: CDR1 SEHNR, CDR2 FQNEAQ (reference sequence). The CDR3 is CASSSGLVGSNEQFF. Written as DNA, the CDR3 is TGTGCCAGCAGCTCCGGACTAGTTGGAAGCAATGAGCAGTTCTTC.

This chain joins TRBV9 and TRBJ2-6; maybe TRBD1 (6 bases). Germline CDR1 reads SGDLS; CDR2 reads YYNGEE. Trimming removed 4 bases from V and 0 bases from J, with 14 bases in between. The CDR3 extends over 17 amino acids. The chain's CDR3 is CASSQGQDPSGANVLTF. The CDR3, as DNA: TGTGCCAGCAGCCAGGGGCAGGACCCCTCTGGGGCCAACGTCCTGACTTTC. The full variable domain, completed using reference TRBV9 and TRBJ2-6, is DSGVTQTPKHLITATGQRVTLRCSPRSGDLSVYWYQQSLDQGLQFLIQYYNGEERAKGNILERFSAQQFPDLHSELNLSSLELGDSALYFCASSQGQDPSGANVLTFGAGSRLTVL.

There are a few counts of this clone. This chain links TRBV11-3 with TRBJ2-7; D is perhaps TRBD2 (5 bases). Trimming shortened V by 5 bases and J by 7 bases, and 15 bases separated the two germline ends. Germline CDR1 reads SGHNT; CDR2 reads YENEEA. The CDR3 is 13 amino acids. The CDR3 bases are TGTGCCAGCAGCCCACACGAGGGCGGGGAGCAGTACTTC. Translating it yields CASSPHEGGEQYF.

The rearrangement uses TRBV19 and TRBJ2-7, with TRBD1 matching over 7 bases. In germline, CDR1 is LNHDA, CDR2 SQIVND (reference sequence). Trimming cost V 5 bases and J 2 bases; bases outside gene matches: 3. This CDR3 comprises 13 residues. The CDR3 DNA reads TGTGCCAGTAGTGCGACAGGGACCTACGAGCAGTACTTC. Protein: CASSATGTYEQYF.

This chain links TRBV11-2 with TRBJ1-2; a possible D gene is TRBD1 (5 bases). CDR1 and CDR2 from the germline V gene are SGHAT and FQNNGV. The CDR3 totals 14 residues. V lost 2 bases and J 6 bases, leaving 13 bases between the germline ends. The CDR3 sequence: CASSLILGGHGYTF. CDR3 DNA: TGTGCCAGCAGCTTAATCTTGGGGGGTCATGGCTACACCTTC.

The rearrangement joins TRBV29-1 to TRBJ2-1, with a possible D match to TRBD2 (8 bases). Germline CDR1 is SQVTM and CDR2 is ANQGSEA. The CDR3 loop spans 15 amino acids. Trimming left V 7 bases short and J 2 bases short, with 18 bases between. CDR3 protein: CSAGTERETYNEQFF. CDR3 coding DNA: TGCAGCGCCGGGACAGAGCGGGAGACCTACAATGAGCAGTTCTTC.

V and J are TRBV5-1 and TRBJ1-2; possibly TRBD1 for D (5 bases). The CDR3 runs 11 residues. The V end was cut by 7 bases, the J end by 4 bases, with 8 bases between. Germline CDR1 and CDR2: SGHRS and YFSETQ. The CDR3 protein is CASGGSYGYTF. CDR3 DNA: TGCGCCAGCGGGGGGTCCTATGGCTACACCTTC.

This clone appeared a single time. This chain uses TRBV19 with TRBJ1-5, with 7 bases identical to TRBD1. Losses at the gene ends were 1 base for V and 5 bases for J; bases not matched to a gene: 11. This CDR3 has 17 residues. Per germline, CDR1 LNHDA and CDR2 SQIVND (reference sequence). The CDR3 here is CASSIGRGQVGDQPQHF. CDR3 nucleotide sequence: TGTGCCAGTAGTATAGGGAGAGGACAGGTAGGTGATCAGCCCCAGCATTTT.

The chain joins TRBV19 to TRBJ2-1; D possibly corresponds to TRBD2 (5 bases). Germline values: CDR1 LNHDA, CDR2 SQIVND (reference sequence). V was clipped by 1 base and J by 4 bases, with 5 bases between them. The CDR3 is made up of 13 amino acids. The CDR3 protein is CASSIGGYNEQFF. CDR3 DNA: TGTGCCAGTAGTATAGGAGGGTACAATGAGCAGTTCTTC.

The genes are TRBV2 and TRBJ1-2; a weak D match, TRBD1 (6 bases). V was clipped by 8 bases and J by 5 bases, with 24 bases between them. This CDR3 is built from 16 residues. From germline, CDR1 is SNHLY and CDR2 FYNNEI. The CDR3 spells CASRPLWGGNGYGYTF. The CDR3 DNA reads as TGTGCCAGCCGCCCCCTGTGGGGGGGCAATGGGTATGGCTACACCTTC.

V and J are TRBV12-3 or TRBV12-4 and TRBJ2-1; D unresolved. The V end was cut by 5 bases, the J end by 7 bases, with 12 bases between. CDR3 length: 13 amino acids. The CDR3 spells CASSNGPLNEQFF. CDR3 in DNA: TGTGCCAGCAGTAATGGGCCGTTAAATGAGCAGTTCTTC.

V usage is TRBV4-1 and J usage is TRBJ2-3, with 13 bases lining up with TRBD2. Germline V gene sequence: CDR1 MGHRA, CDR2 YSYEKL. The CDR3 is 15 residues long. J was trimmed by 6 bases and V by 3 bases; bases with no gene match: 3. In DNA, the CDR3 is TGCGCCAGCAGCCAGGGACTAGCGGGATCCGATACGCAGTATTTT. Residues: CASSQGLAGSDTQYF.

The chain couples TRBV5-1 to TRBJ2-7; 9 nucleotides line up with TRBD1. V shed 0 bases, J shed 2 bases, and the junction held 6 bases outside the gene matches. CDR1 SGHRS and CDR2 YFSETQ come from the germline V gene. There are 16 residues in the CDR3. In DNA form, the CDR3 reads TGCGCCAGCAGCTTGGATCGTCGGACAGGGGCCTACGAGCAGTACTTC. Residues: CASSLDRRTGAYEQYF.

The chain couples TRBV4-1 to TRBJ1-2, with 8 bases fitting TRBD1. Germline CDR1 reads MGHRA; CDR2 reads YSYEKL. The CDR3 is made up of 16 amino acids. The V and J ends lost 2 bases and 4 bases, in that order; junction bases with no gene match: 9. The CDR3 DNA reads TGCGCCAGCAGCCAAACAATGGACAGGGCTACCTATGGCTACACCTTC. It translates to CASSQTMDRATYGYTF.

The rearrangement joins TRBV25-1 to TRBJ1-1, with 8 bases lining up with TRBD1. V was pared by 6 bases and J by 2 bases, with 5 bases of the junction left unmatched. This CDR3 region has 14 residues. Looked up from germline, CDR1 is MGHDK and CDR2 is SYGVNS. The CDR3 protein is CASRLTGGNTEAFF. The CDR3 DNA sequence: TGTGCCAGCAGGTTAACAGGGGGTAACACTGAAGCTTTCTTT.

In this sample, this clone turned up once. The J gene is TRBJ1-6, the V gene TRBV6-5; D remains ambiguous. The CDR3 runs 15 residues. CDR1 is MNHEY and CDR2 is SVGAGI in the germline V gene. Trimming cost V 6 bases and J 0 bases, with 9 bases left between them. The CDR3 DNA reads TGTGCCAGCAGCCCCCCCAGCTCCTATAATTCACCCCTCCACTTT. It encodes CASSPPSSYNSPLHF.

This chain connects TRBV20-1 to TRBJ2-5; D is unresolved. Germline CDR1 and CDR2: DFQATT and SNEGSKA (reference sequence). V was clipped by 7 bases and J by 2 bases, with 8 bases between them. The CDR3 has 11 amino acids. CDR3 in amino acids: CSVADQETQYF. CDR3 nucleotide sequence: TGCAGTGTCGCAGATCAAGAGACCCAGTACTTC.

This clone was counted once. The chain recombines TRBV2 with TRBJ2-3; D remains ambiguous. This CDR3 region has 18 residues. V lost 1 base and J lost 0, with 17 bases in between. Germline V gives CDR1 SNHLY, CDR2 FYNNEI. DNA of the CDR3: TGTGCCAGCAGTGAAGTCCCTGACGTCTGGAGAAGCACAGATACGCAGTATTTT. It translates to CASSEVPDVWRSTDTQYF.

The rearrangement joins TRBV7-9 to TRBJ1-2, with 9 bases identical to TRBD1. Per the germline V gene, CDR1 is SEHNR and CDR2 is FQNEAQ (reference sequence). The ends lost 5 bases at V and 7 bases at J; junction bases unmatched: 8. The CDR3 runs 14 residues. The CDR3 loop is CASSEDRGASGYTF. For the CDR3, the DNA is TGTGCCAGCAGCGAAGACAGGGGGGCATCTGGCTACACCTTC.